This T cell receptor beta chain was documented in a study of identical twins. TCRdb re-analysed the 5' RACE reads in MiXCR, keeping a single row per CDR3 protein. This table holds some 300,000 distinct CDR3 sequences, 10% to 15% found once. Study-level points and caveats: Sequences that were beta out-of-frame showed weaker excess twin sharing. Clonotypes of the beta chain that were abundant in cord blood carried fewer insertions (memory repertoires showed none). Where out-of-frame alpha sequences were twin-shared, they showed excess low generation probability.

Remarks on this clonotype: What it binds is unknown.

The sample was also reused in another study, on yellow fever vaccine responses in identical twins.

This TCR was sampled from a young woman in good health. The sample taken for sequencing was CD8+ T cells sorted from blood.

This chain's CDR3 is CASSLIGDNEQFF. CDR3 DNA sequence: TGTGCCAGCAGCTTAATTGGGGACAATGAGCAGTTCTTC. The rearrangement joins TRBV7-3 to TRBJ2-1, with D hard to call. This CDR3 contains 13 residues. CDR1 SGHTA and CDR2 FQGTGA come from the germline V gene. The V gene lost 1 base and the J gene lost 5 bases, with 6 bases spanning the gap.